The 21 T cell receptor beta chains below come from one sample, sequenced in a study of blood T cell repertoires in COVID-19. Assay used: immunoSEQ multiplex PCR; TCRdb lists only in-frame clones, some missing. In the table there are approximately 150,000 clones, 86% of which are singletons. What was sequenced was peripheral blood. Receptors were obtained from a man between 65 and 79 years old with acute or convalescent COVID-19.

This rearrangement joins TRBV27 to TRBJ2-1, with D tentatively TRBD1 (7 bases). The CDR3 consists of 16 residues. The germline CDR1 and CDR2 sequences are MNHEY and SMNVEV (reference sequence). V lost 5 bases to trimming and J lost 5 bases, with 19 bases between them. The DNA for the CDR3 is TGTGCCAGCAGTATTCGGGGGACAGTGATAAACAATGAGCAGTTCTTC. This encodes CASSIRGTVINNEQFF.

V gene TRBV9 combines with J gene TRBJ2-2; 7 nucleotides line up with TRBD2. V was pared by 7 bases and J by 4 bases, with 7 bases of the junction left unmatched. Germline loops: CDR1 SGDLS, CDR2 YYNGEE. CDR3 length equals 14 residues. The CDR3 spells CASSTGGSTGELFF. CDR3 DNA: TGTGCCAGCTCCACGGGGGGTAGCACCGGGGAGCTGTTTTTT.

The chain couples TRBV5-1 to TRBJ2-3; D is undetermined. The CDR3 has 14 residues. The germline gives CDR1 SGHRS, CDR2 YFSETQ. The V gene lost 0 bases and the J gene lost 2 bases, with 7 bases spanning the gap. This chain's CDR3 is CASSLGQNTDTQYF. CDR3 bases: TGCGCCAGCAGCTTGGGGCAAAACACAGATACGCAGTATTTT.

V and J are TRBV6-2 or TRBV6-3 and TRBJ2-3; the D gene is possibly TRBD2 (6 bases). In germline, CDR1 is MNHEY, CDR2 SVGEGT. V was pared by 2 bases and J by 2 bases, with 8 bases between. The CDR3 extends over 14 amino acids. CDR3 in amino acids: CASSYGGNTDTQYF. The CDR3 bases are TGTGCCAGCAGTTACGGCGGGAACACAGATACGCAGTATTTT.

The rearrangement uses TRBV10-3 and TRBJ2-7; D is possibly TRBD2 (6 bases). The CDR3 totals 12 residues. V dropped 4 bases and J dropped 4 bases, with 8 bases sitting between them. Germline CDR1 is ENHRY and CDR2 is SYGVKD. CDR3 loop: CAISVGRYEQYF. The CDR3 nucleotides read TGTGCCATCAGTGTTGGGAGGTACGAGCAGTACTTC.

In its sample, this clone ranks as medium-sized (0.01 to 0.1%). The genes are TRBV7-8 and TRBJ1-2; D not resolved. The V end lost 6 bases, the J end lost 6 bases, and 14 bases lay between the germline ends. Looked up from germline, CDR1 is SGHVS and CDR2 is FQNEAQ. There are 13 residues in the CDR3. The CDR3: CASSPVRGDGYTF. The CDR3, as DNA: TGTGCCAGCAGTCCTGTCCGGGGAGATGGCTACACCTTC.

This chain links TRBV29-1 with TRBJ1-2; 11 bases match TRBD1. Losses at the gene ends were 6 bases for V and 6 bases for J; bases not matched to a gene: 9. This CDR3 is built from 14 residues. Per the germline V gene, CDR1 is SQVTM and CDR2 is ANQGSEA. CDR3 nucleotide sequence: TGCAGCGTAGTTTCCGGGACAGGGGGGAATGGCTACACCTTC. Encoded protein: CSVVSGTGGNGYTF.

This chain connects TRBV7-6 to TRBJ2-7, with 10 bases aligning to TRBD1. The CDR3 loop spans 15 amino acids. V lost 3 bases and J lost 2; bases outside the gene matches: 4. Germline V CDR1 and CDR2: SGHVS, FNYEAQ. CDR3 loop: CASSLGTGVTYEQYF. CDR3 DNA: TGTGCCAGCAGCTTGGGGACAGGGGTTACCTACGAGCAGTACTTC.

In DNA, the CDR3 is TGTGCCAGCAGCTTAGCGGGACTAGCGGGGAGCTCCTACGAGCAGTACTTC. It translates to CASSLAGLAGSSYEQYF. The gene calls are TRBV7-2 and TRBJ2-7, with 13 bases lining up with TRBD2. CDR1 and CDR2 (germline): SGHTA, FQGNSA. The V and J ends lost 0 bases and 0 bases, in that order; junction bases with no gene match: 2. The CDR3 sequence is 17 residues long.

V usage is TRBV18 and J usage is TRBJ2-1; D gene uncertain. The V gene lost 4 bases and the J gene lost 4 bases, with 17 bases spanning the gap. The CDR3 is 16 residues long. Germline CDR1 is KGHSH and CDR2 is LQKENI. Here the CDR3 reads CASSRVLRGGYNEQFF. CDR3 DNA: TGTGCCAGCTCACGGGTCCTCCGAGGTGGTTACAATGAGCAGTTCTTC. The full variable domain, in which reference TRBV18 and TRBJ2-1 provide the parts outside the CDR3, is NAGVMQNPRHLVRRRGQEARLRCSPMKGHSHVYWYRQLPEEGLKFMVYLQKENIIDESGMPKERFSAEFPKEGPSILRIQQVVRGDSAAYFCASSRVLRGGYNEQFFGPGTRLTVL.

This chain connects TRBV7-9 to TRBJ1-1; 8 bases match TRBD1. In germline, CDR1 is SEHNR, CDR2 FQNEAQ (reference sequence). This CDR3 spans 17 amino acids. V lost 1 base to trimming and J lost 0 bases; unmatched junction nucleotides: 7. CDR3 region: CASSLGPGGVLNTEAFF. Here the CDR3 DNA reads TGTGCCAGCAGCTTAGGTCCAGGGGGCGTCTTGAACACTGAAGCTTTCTTT.

This clone was counted once. The rearrangement uses TRBV29-1 and TRBJ2-5; TRBD2 matches 10 bases. Germline lookup yields CDR1 SQVTM and CDR2 ANQGSEA. With 1 base clipped from V and 5 bases from J, the junction kept 4 bases outside the gene matches. The CDR3 is 14 residues long. CDR3 sequence: CSVEVAGGSETQYF. The CDR3 nucleotides read TGCAGCGTTGAAGTAGCGGGAGGAAGCGAGACCCAGTACTTC.

The chain links TRBV9 to TRBJ1-2; D ambiguous. This CDR3 region has 14 residues. V dropped 4 bases and J dropped 2 bases, with 12 bases sitting between them. Germline V gives CDR1 SGDLS, CDR2 YYNGEE. The CDR3 coding sequence is TGTGCCAGCAGCCTCCGGGGAGCGAACTATGGCTACACCTTC. Encoded protein: CASSLRGANYGYTF.

The chain is built from TRBV27 and TRBJ2-1; D might be TRBD2 (5 bases). The ends were cut back, 3 bases at V and 7 bases at J, with 13 bases in the middle. The CDR3 runs to 14 residues. Looked up from germline, CDR1 is MNHEY and CDR2 is SMNVEV (reference sequence). This chain's CDR3 is CASSLSDWKNEQFF. CDR3 nucleotide sequence: TGTGCCAGCAGTTTGTCGGACTGGAAGAATGAGCAGTTCTTC.

V usage is TRBV5-1 and J usage is TRBJ2-1, with 7 bases that match TRBD2. The CDR3 has 15 residues. V was clipped by 4 bases and J by 7 bases; unmatched bases: 11. Germline V CDR1 and CDR2: SGHRS, YFSETQ. The CDR3 DNA sequence: TGCGCCAGCAGCGAGCTTGCGGGAGTGAGGAATGAGCAGTTCTTC. This codes for CASSELAGVRNEQFF.

The gene calls are TRBV28 and TRBJ1-2; 10 bases map to TRBD1. The ends lost 3 bases at V and 5 bases at J; junction bases unmatched: 0. This CDR3 spans 13 amino acids. The germline gives CDR1 MDHEN, CDR2 SYDVKM. CDR3: CASSLGQGYGYTF. CDR3 sequence (DNA): TGTGCCAGCAGTTTGGGACAGGGGTATGGCTACACCTTC.

V is TRBV2 and J is TRBJ1-6, with TRBD1 matching 12 bases. Per the germline V gene, CDR1 is SNHLY and CDR2 is FYNNEI. The CDR3 extends over 14 amino acids. The trim removed 4 bases at V and 10 bases at J, leaving 2 bases unmatched. The CDR3 DNA is TGTGCCAGCAGTGCCGGGACAGGGGGCTCACCCCTCCACTTT. Protein sequence: CASSAGTGGSPLHF. The entire variable domain, with the rest obtained from reference TRBV2 and TRBJ1-6, is as follows: EPEVTQTPSHQVTQMGQEVILRCVPISNHLYFYWYRQILGQKVEFLVSFYNNEISEKSEIFDDQFSVERPDGSNFTLKIRSTKLEDSAMYFCASSAGTGGSPLHFGNGTRLTVT.

The genes are TRBV7-6 and TRBJ2-3; 8 bases agree with TRBD2. The CDR3 is made up of 16 amino acids. In germline, CDR1 is SGHVS, CDR2 FNYEAQ. J gave up 4 bases and V 3 bases, and 9 bases lay outside the gene matches. CDR3: CASSFSGVPSPDTQYF. In DNA form, the CDR3 reads TGTGCCAGCAGCTTTAGCGGGGTCCCTTCCCCAGATACGCAGTATTTT. Together with reference TRBV7-6 and TRBJ2-3, the CDR3 gives the full variable domain: GAGVSQSPRYKVTKRGQDVALRCDPISGHVSLYWYRQALGQGPEFLTYFNYEAQQDKSGLPNDRFSAERPEGSISTLTIQRTEQRDSAMYRCASSFSGVPSPDTQYFGPGTRLTVL.

The chain uses TRBV6-5 and TRBJ2-1; D is uncertain. The length of the CDR3 is 15 residues. V dropped 0 bases and J dropped 4 bases, with 10 bases sitting between them. CDR1 is MNHEY and CDR2 is SVGAGI in the germline V gene. The CDR3 nucleotides are TGTGCCAGCAGTTACTCGAACAGCCTATACAATGAGCAGTTCTTC. The encoded protein is CASSYSNSLYNEQFF.

The genes are TRBV19 and TRBJ2-2, with no clear D. Trimming stripped 5 bases from V and 3 bases from J, with 4 bases between. The germline V gene encodes CDR1 LNHDA and CDR2 SQIVND (reference sequence). This CDR3 region has 12 residues. CDR3 DNA sequence: TGTGCCAGTAGTCACTACACCGGGGAGCTGTTTTTT. Residues: CASSHYTGELFF.

This sequence joins TRBV2 and TRBJ2-3, with 12 bases that match TRBD1. Looked up from germline, CDR1 is SNHLY and CDR2 is FYNNEI. The CDR3 covers 20 residues. V trimming: 7 bases; J trimming: 4 bases; junction bases outside the gene matches: 21. CDR3 in amino acids: CASTWSRDRGLDPTSDTQYF. The CDR3 DNA reads TGTGCCAGCACCTGGAGCCGGGACAGGGGGCTTGACCCGACTTCAGATACGCAGTATTTT. Full variable domain (missing parts from reference TRBV2 and TRBJ2-3): EPEVTQTPSHQVTQMGQEVILRCVPISNHLYFYWYRQILGQKVEFLVSFYNNEISEKSEIFDDQFSVERPDGSNFTLKIRSTKLEDSAMYFCASTWSRDRGLDPTSDTQYFGPGTRLTVL.